A selection of T cell receptor beta chains follows, all from one sample in a study of T cell repertoires in urothelial bladder cancer. Clones were sequenced by immunoSEQ multiplex PCR, and TCRdb holds only the in-frame ones, with some missing. The sample includes 2,000 to 2,500 clones, around four fifths of them seen just once. Sequenced: tumor-infiltrating cells from bladder cancer. The receptors shown here come from a human donor with urothelial carcinoma. CDR3s include the opening cysteine and the closing phenylalanine or tryptophan. The D gene is left open where the match is weak. Only part of the rows carry a size: once, few, many, or a class if the clone is expanded.

v_call: TRBV4-3
d_call: .
clone_size: .
j_call: TRBJ2-7
cdr3_aa: CASSPGGWEPSYEQYF
cdr3_nt: TGCGCCAGCAGCCCCGGAGGTTGGGAGCCCTCCTACGAGCAGTACTTC

v_call: TRBV28
d_call: .
clone_size: .
j_call: TRBJ1-4
cdr3_aa: CASSLVQANEKLFF
cdr3_nt: TGTGCCAGCAGTTTGGTACAGGCGAATGAAAAACTGTTTTTT

v_call: TRBV20-1
d_call: .
clone_size: .
j_call: TRBJ2-3
cdr3_aa: CSAQRADTQYF
cdr3_nt: TGCAGTGCGCAGCGGGCAGATACGCAGTATTTT

v_call: TRBV14
d_call: .
clone_size: .
j_call: TRBJ2-4
cdr3_aa: CASSQVGGNIQYF
cdr3_nt: TGTGCCAGCAGCCAAGTGGGGGGAAACATTCAGTACTTC

v_call: TRBV6-4
d_call: TRBD1
clone_size: once
j_call: TRBJ1-2
cdr3_aa: CASSPTGRYGYTF
cdr3_nt: TGTGCCAGCAGTCCGACAGGGCGATATGGCTACACCTTC

v_call: TRBV27
d_call: TRBD1
clone_size: .
j_call: TRBJ2-1
cdr3_aa: CASSRGQGSYNEQFF
cdr3_nt: TGTGCCAGCAGCCGGGGACAGGGTAGCTACAATGAGCAGTTCTTC

v_call: TRBV5-1
d_call: TRBD2
clone_size: .
j_call: TRBJ2-5
cdr3_aa: CASSLDPLAGMGAEQYF
cdr3_nt: TGCGCCAGCAGCTTGGACCCACTAGCGGGAATGGGGGCGGAGCAGTACTTC

v_call: TRBV2
d_call: .
clone_size: .
j_call: TRBJ2-5
cdr3_aa: CASSADSQETQYF
cdr3_nt: TGTGCCAGCAGCGCGGACAGTCAAGAGACCCAGTACTTC

v_call: TRBV4-1
d_call: .
clone_size: .
j_call: TRBJ1-1
cdr3_aa: CASSPPQGNTEAFF
cdr3_nt: TGCGCCAGCAGCCCACCTCAGGGTAACACTGAAGCTTTCTTT

v_call: TRBV6-5
d_call: .
clone_size: .
j_call: TRBJ1-5
cdr3_aa: CASIRRESNQPQHF
cdr3_nt: TGTGCCAGCATCCGCCGGGAGAGCAATCAGCCCCAGCATTTT

v_call: TRBV6-4
d_call: TRBD2
clone_size: .
j_call: TRBJ2-6
cdr3_aa: CASSAGWEGPSGANVLTF
cdr3_nt: TGTGCCAGCAGTGCCGGGTGGGAGGGGCCCTCTGGGGCCAACGTCCTGACTTTC

v_call: TRBV7-2
d_call: TRBD1
clone_size: .
j_call: TRBJ2-3
cdr3_aa: CASSLAMGQANTQYF
cdr3_nt: TGTGCCAGCAGCTTAGCAATGGGACAGGCAAATACGCAGTATTTT

v_call: TRBV7-9
d_call: .
clone_size: .
j_call: TRBJ1-5
cdr3_aa: CASSLVQGQPQHF
cdr3_nt: TGTGCCAGCAGCTTAGTGCAGGGTCAGCCCCAGCATTTT

v_call: TRBV6-1
d_call: .
clone_size: few
j_call: TRBJ2-7
cdr3_aa: CASNGAEGSYEQYF
cdr3_nt: TGTGCCAGCAATGGGGCGGAGGGATCCTACGAGCAGTACTTC

v_call: TRBV7-2
d_call: TRBD1
clone_size: .
j_call: TRBJ1-1
cdr3_aa: CASQGQLNTEAFF
cdr3_nt: TGTGCCAGCCAGGGACAGCTGAACACTGAAGCTTTCTTT

v_call: TRBV27
d_call: .
clone_size: large
j_call: TRBJ2-7
cdr3_aa: CASAPRVGVYEQYF
cdr3_nt: TGTGCCAGCGCCCCCAGGGTGGGAGTATACGAGCAGTACTTC

v_call: TRBV19
d_call: .
clone_size: .
j_call: TRBJ1-3
cdr3_aa: CASSIAQFSGNTIYF
cdr3_nt: TGTGCCAGTAGTATAGCCCAGTTCTCTGGAAACACCATATATTTT